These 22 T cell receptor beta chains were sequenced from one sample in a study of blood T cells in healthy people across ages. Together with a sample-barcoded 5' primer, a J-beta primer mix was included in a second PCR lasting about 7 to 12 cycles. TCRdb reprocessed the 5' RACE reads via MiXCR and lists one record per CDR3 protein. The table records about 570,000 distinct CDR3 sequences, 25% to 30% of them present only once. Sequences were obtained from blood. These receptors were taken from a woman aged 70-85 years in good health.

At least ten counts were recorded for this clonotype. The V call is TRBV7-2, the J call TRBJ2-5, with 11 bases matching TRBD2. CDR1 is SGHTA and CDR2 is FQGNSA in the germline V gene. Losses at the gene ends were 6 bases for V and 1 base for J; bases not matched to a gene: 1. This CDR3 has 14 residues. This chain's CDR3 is CASSLAGGQETQYF. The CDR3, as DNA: TGTGCCAGCAGTCTAGCGGGGGGCCAAGAGACCCAGTACTTC.

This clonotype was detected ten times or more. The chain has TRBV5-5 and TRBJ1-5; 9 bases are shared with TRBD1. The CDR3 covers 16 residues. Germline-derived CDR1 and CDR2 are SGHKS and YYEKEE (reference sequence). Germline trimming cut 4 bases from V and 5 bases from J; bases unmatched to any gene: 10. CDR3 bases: TGTGCCAGCAGCGATCCGGGACAGGGCTGGGATCAGCCCCAGCATTTT. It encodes CASSDPGQGWDQPQHF.

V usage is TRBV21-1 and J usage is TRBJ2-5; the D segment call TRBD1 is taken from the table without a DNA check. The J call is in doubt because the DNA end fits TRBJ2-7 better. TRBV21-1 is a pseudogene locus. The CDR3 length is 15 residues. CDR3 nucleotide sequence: TGTGCCAGCAGTCCACCGATCGACAGGATCAACGAGCAGTACTTC. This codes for CASSPPIDRINEQYF.

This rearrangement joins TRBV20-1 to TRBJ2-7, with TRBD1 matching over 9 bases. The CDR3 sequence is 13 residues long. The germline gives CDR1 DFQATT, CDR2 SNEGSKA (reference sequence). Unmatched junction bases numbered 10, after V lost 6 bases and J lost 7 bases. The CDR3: CSAPSQGAEEQYF. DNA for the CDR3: TGCAGTGCCCCATCACAGGGGGCAGAAGAGCAGTACTTC.

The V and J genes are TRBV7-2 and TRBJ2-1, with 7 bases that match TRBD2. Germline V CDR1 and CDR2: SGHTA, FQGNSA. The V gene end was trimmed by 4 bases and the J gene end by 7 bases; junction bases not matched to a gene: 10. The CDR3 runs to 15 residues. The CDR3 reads CASSSGSSRGNEQFF. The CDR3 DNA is TGTGCCAGCAGCTCAGGGTCCTCGCGGGGGAATGAGCAGTTCTTC.

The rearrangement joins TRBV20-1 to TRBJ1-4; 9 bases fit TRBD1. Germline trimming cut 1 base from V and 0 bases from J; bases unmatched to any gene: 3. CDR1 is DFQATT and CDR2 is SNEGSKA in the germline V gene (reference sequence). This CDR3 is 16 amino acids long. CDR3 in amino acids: CSARGGTGSTNEKLFF. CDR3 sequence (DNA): TGCAGTGCTAGAGGTGGGACAGGGTCAACTAATGAAAAACTGTTTTTT.

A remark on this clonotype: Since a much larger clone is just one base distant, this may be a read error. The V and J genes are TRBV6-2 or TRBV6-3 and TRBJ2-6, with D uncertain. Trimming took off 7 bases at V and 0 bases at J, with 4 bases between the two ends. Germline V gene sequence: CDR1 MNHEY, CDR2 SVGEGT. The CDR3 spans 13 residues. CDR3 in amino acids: CASKTSGANVLTF. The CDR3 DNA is TGTGCCAGCAAAACCTCTGGGGCCAACGTCCTGACTTTC.

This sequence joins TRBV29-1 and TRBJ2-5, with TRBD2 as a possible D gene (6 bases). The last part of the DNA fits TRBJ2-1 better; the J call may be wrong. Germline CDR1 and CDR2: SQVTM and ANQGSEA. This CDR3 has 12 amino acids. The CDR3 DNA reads TGCAGCGTGGGTCGGTCGGCGGGGGAGCAGTTCTTC. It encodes CSVGRSAGEQFF.

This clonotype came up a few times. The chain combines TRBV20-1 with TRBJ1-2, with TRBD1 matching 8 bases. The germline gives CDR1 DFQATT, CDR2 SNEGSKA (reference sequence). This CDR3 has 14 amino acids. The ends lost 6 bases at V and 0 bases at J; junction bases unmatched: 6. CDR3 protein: CSAGQALTNYGYTF. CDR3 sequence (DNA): TGCAGTGCGGGACAGGCACTCACTAACTATGGCTACACCTTC.

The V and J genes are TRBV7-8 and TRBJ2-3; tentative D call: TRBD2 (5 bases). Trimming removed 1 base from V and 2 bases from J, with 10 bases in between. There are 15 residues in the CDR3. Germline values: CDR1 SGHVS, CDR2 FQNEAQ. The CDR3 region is CASSLDRGPTDTQYF. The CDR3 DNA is TGTGCCAGCAGCTTAGATCGGGGTCCCACAGATACGCAGTATTTT.

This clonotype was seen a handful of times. The CDR3 protein is CSVDRGRTDTQYF. The CDR3 DNA reads as TGCAGCGTAGACAGGGGGCGGACAGATACGCAGTATTTT. The gene calls are TRBV29-1 and TRBJ2-3, with TRBD1 identical over 10 bases. CDR3 length: 13 amino acids. CDR1 and CDR2 from the germline V gene are SQVTM and ANQGSEA. Germline trimming cut 6 bases from V and 3 bases from J; bases unmatched to any gene: 3.

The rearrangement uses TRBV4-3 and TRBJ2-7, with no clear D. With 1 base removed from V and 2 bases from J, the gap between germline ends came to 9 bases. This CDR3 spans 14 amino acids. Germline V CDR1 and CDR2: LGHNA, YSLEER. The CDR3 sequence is CASSQAGQAYEQYF. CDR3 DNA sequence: TGCGCCAGCAGCCAAGCCGGGCAAGCCTACGAGCAGTACTTC.

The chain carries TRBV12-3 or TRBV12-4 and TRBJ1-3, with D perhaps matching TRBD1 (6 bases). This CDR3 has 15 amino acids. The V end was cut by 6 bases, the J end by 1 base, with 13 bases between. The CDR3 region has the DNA TGTGCCAGCAGCCGGGGGGACAATTCTGGAAACACCATATATTTT. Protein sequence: CASSRGDNSGNTIYF.

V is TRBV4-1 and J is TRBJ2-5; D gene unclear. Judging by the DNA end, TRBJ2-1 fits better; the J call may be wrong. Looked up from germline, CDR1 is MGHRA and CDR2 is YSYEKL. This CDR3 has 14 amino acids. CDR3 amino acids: CASSQEAQTNEQFF. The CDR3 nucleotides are TGCGCCAGCAGCCAAGAGGCACAGACCAATGAGCAGTTCTTC.

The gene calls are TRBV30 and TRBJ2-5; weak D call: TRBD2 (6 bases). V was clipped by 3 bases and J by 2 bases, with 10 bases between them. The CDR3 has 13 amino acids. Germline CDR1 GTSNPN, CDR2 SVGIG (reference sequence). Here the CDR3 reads CAWSGGLQETQYF. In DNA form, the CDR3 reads TGTGCCTGGAGCGGGGGACTTCAAGAGACCCAGTACTTC. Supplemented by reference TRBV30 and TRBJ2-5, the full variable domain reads SQTIHQWPATLVQPVGSPLSLECTVEGTSNPNLYWYRQAAGRGLQLLFYSVGIGQISSEVPQNLSASRPQDRQFILSSKKLLLSDSGFYLCAWSGGLQETQYFGPGTRLLVL.

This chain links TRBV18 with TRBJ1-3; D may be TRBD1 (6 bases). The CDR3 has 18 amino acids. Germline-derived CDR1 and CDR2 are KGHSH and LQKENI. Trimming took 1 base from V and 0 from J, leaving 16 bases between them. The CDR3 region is CASSPLGWRGNSGNTIYF. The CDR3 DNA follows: TGTGCCAGCTCACCACTTGGATGGAGGGGGAACTCTGGAAACACCATATATTTT.

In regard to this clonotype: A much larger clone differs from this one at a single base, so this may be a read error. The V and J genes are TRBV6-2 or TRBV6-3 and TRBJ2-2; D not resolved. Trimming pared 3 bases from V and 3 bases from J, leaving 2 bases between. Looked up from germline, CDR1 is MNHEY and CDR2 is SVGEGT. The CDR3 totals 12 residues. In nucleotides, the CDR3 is TGTGCCAGCAGTTATTACACCGGGGAGCTGTTTTTT. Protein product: CASSYYTGELFF.

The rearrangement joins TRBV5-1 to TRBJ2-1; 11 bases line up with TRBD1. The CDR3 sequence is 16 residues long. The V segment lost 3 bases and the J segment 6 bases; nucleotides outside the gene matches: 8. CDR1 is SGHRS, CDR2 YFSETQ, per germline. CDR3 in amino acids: CASSSRPGTGGNEQFF. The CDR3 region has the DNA TGCGCCAGCAGCTCGCGACCCGGGACAGGGGGCAATGAGCAGTTCTTC.

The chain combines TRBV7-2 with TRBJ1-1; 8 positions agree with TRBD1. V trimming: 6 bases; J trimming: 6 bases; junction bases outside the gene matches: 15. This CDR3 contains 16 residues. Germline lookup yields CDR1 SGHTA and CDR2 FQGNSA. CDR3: CASSAGTGGGRAEAFF. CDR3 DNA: TGTGCCAGCAGTGCCGGGACAGGAGGGGGAAGAGCTGAAGCTTTCTTT.

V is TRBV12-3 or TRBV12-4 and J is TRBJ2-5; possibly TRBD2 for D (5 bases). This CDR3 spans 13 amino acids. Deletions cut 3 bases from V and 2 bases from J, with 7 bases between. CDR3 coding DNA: TGTGCCAGCAGTTTCGGGGAGCAAGAGACCCAGTACTTC. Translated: CASSFGEQETQYF.

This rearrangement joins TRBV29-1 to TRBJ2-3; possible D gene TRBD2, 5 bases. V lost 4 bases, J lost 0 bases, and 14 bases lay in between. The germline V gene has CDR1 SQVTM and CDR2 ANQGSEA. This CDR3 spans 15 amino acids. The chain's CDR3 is CSVALEAASTDTQYF. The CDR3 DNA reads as TGCAGCGTTGCTCTAGAAGCGGCTAGCACAGATACGCAGTATTTT.

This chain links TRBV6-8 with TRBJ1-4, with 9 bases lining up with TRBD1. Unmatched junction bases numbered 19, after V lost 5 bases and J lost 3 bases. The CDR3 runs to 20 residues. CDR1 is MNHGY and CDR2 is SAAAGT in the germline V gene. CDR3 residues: CASSIRRRDRDVIANEKLFF. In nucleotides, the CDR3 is TGTGCCAGCAGTATAAGGAGGCGGGACAGGGATGTCATAGCTAATGAAAAACTGTTTTTT.